Below, one TCR beta chain is given with its context. It has no known antigen specificity. There are no base qualities to consult, and no much larger clone falls within one base. In light of the paper, this sample's treatment or condition label describes: allogeneic hematopoietic cell transplantation with graft depleted of TCRalphabeta T cells and CD19 B cells. The transplant recipients were children given TCRalphabeta/CD19-depleted allogeneic hematopoietic cell grafts. This sample is part of a study of T-cell reconstitution after alpha-beta-depleted transplantation in children (TCRdb year 2016). Concerning the study at large: Using TCR repertoire profiling, the study quantitatively followed how T-cell immune reconstitution unfolded in children after TCRalphabeta/CD19-depleted allogeneic hematopoietic cell transplantation.

Broad study findings and their caveats: Over the following months the frequencies of hyperexpanded clones went down, and after one year T-cell counts and TCRbeta diversity were mostly credited to newly produced T cells. In some patients, high TCRbeta diversity at day 60 was attributed to recipient T cells and intrathymic progenitors that had survived conditioning. About two months after transplant, the apparently early recovery of alphabetaT-cell counts reportedly depended on just several hundred clones that had expanded rapidly and came from non-depleted graft cells.

Preparation of the library involved PCR. Sequencer: Illumina HiSeq 2500. To normalize quantification of the TCRbeta repertoire, the TCR libraries were built with molecular barcoding that relied on unique molecular identifiers. The raw public data were reprocessed by TCRdb itself: fastp quality trimming at Q25, MiXCR clonotype calling, in-frame beta chains only. Each entry is one CDR3 protein sequence, shown with its most common DNA and genes. This sample comprises 450,000 to 700,000 distinct CDR3 sequences, 25% to 30% of them detected only once. The top ten constitute approximately 39% of the sample. The sample was PBMCs, taken before TCRalphabeta/CD19-depleted stem cell transplant. This sequence originates from a boy in the first two years of life with Wiskott-Aldrich syndrome, due to receive a stem cell transplant.

The CDR3 corresponds to CASRGQGRPYEQYF. The DNA sequence is TGTGCCAGCAGGGGACAGGGGAGGCCCTACGAGCAGTACTTC. The rearranged segments are TRBV27 and TRBJ2-7; TRBD1 fits 10 bases in the junction. The CDR3 starts with the cysteine, ends with the phenylalanine, and has 14 residues. CDR3 DNA is the only sequence kept; it has 42 bases, read in frame from the first base. Trimmed from V: 6 bases; trimmed from J: 2 bases; junction bases lacking a gene match: 4. CDR1 MNHEY and CDR2 SMNVEV were looked up in the germline V gene (reference sequence).